Sequencing of this TCR beta chain was carried out in a study of T cells expressing NK-cell markers. In the study overall: Among the eight sequenced donors, seven tested HCMV-seropositive and one tested seronegative. The study, taken as a whole, reports: Leadership of the CD3+CD56-NKG2C+ fraction also belonged to these clonotypes in a handful of donors.

TCRdb derives one entry per CDR3 protein from the 5' RACE reads, leaving out DNA. This sample's table has some 450,000 distinct CDR3 sequences. Regarding this clonotype: Its antigen is undetermined.

Looked up from germline, CDR1 is SGHTA and CDR2 is FQGNSA. The CDR3 runs to 14 residues. The TCR sequence derives from a woman between 18 and 70 years old in good health. The sample taken for sequencing was blood T cells: a sorted CD56 or NKG2C T cell subset, CD4+ or CD8+ T cells, or bulk PBMC T cells (not recorded which). The V and J genes are TRBV7-2 and TRBJ2-1. CDR3 amino acids: CASSSFSSYNEQFF.